This T cell receptor beta chain came from a study of graft-versus-host responses after intestinal transplantation. Details on this clone: Its antigen is unidentified.

V was trimmed by 7 bases and J by 2 bases, leaving 9 bases between them. Germline lookup yields CDR1 LNHDA and CDR2 SQIVND (reference sequence). The CDR3 sequence is 13 residues long. Assay: immunoSEQ multiplex PCR; the TCRdb copy retains only in-frame clones and omits some. The sample contains approximately 85,000 clones, 85% to 95% of which appear only once. Material: unstimulated CD8+ T cells sorted from spleen or lymph node cells, obtained before transplant. This TCR came from a human donor who was the organ donor for an intestinal transplant. This sequence joins TRBV19 and TRBJ2-1; D unclear. This CDR3 reads CASTRTTYNEQFF. The DNA of the CDR3 is TGTGCCAGTACCCGAACGACCTACAATGAGCAGTTCTTC.